There are a few counts of the clone carrying this TCR beta chain. As yet, its antigen is unknown. The lymph nodes were axillary draining lymph nodes from breast cancer patients. The CDR3 loop spans 13 amino acids. Germline V gene lookup returns CDR1 MNHEY and CDR2 SMNVEV (reference sequence). V dropped 6 bases and J dropped 8 bases, with 16 bases sitting between them. TCRdb processed the multiplex PCR reads anew with MiXCR; each CDR3 protein has one entry. In the table there are 270,000 or so distinct CDR3 sequences, over 30% of which are singletons. These data originate in a study of breast tumors, draining lymph nodes, adjacent tissues. Regarding the study as a whole: The lymph node origin of tumor T cells was framed as consistent with a hypothesis, not demonstrated.

This TCR was sampled from a female donor with breast cancer. Some clones in this sample may be carry-over from other donors' samples. The chain recombines TRBV27 with TRBJ1-2; perhaps TRBD1 as D (5 bases). The sequencing input was axillary lymph node tissue. The DNA for the CDR3 is TGTGCCAGCAGACCCGGGGCCCTTCGGGGCTACACCTTC. Protein product: CASRPGALRGYTF.